The 20 T cell receptor beta chains presented below share a single source sample, sequenced in a study of cytomegalovirus exposure and HLA in healthy donors. The PCR had 60 Vbeta and 13 Jbeta primers. Profiling relied on immunoSEQ multiplex PCR, and the TCRdb table lists in-frame clones only, not all of them. Of 200,000 to 250,000 clones listed, 82% are singletons. The sample was PBMCs. Receptors were obtained from a woman in her thirties or forties in good health and CMV-seropositive.

Written as DNA, the CDR3 is TGCGCCAGCAGCCAAGGGGCCGGGGCCAACGTCCTGACTTTC. Translating it yields CASSQGAGANVLTF. This sequence joins TRBV4-1 and TRBJ2-6; D is undetermined. Germline V lookup: CDR1 MGHRA, CDR2 YSYEKL. There are 14 residues in the CDR3. Trimming removed 1 base from V and 4 bases from J, with 5 bases in between.

The V and J genes are TRBV7-3 and TRBJ2-2, with TRBD2 identical over 9 bases. The CDR3 contains 18 residues. The V and J ends lost 0 bases and 4 bases, in that order; junction bases with no gene match: 9. Germline CDR1 is SGHTA and CDR2 is FQGTGA. The CDR3 DNA is TGTGCCAGCAGCTTAACGGTCCAGCGGGGGGCCCCCACCGGGGAGCTGTTTTTT. This encodes CASSLTVQRGAPTGELFF.

This clone was detected only a few times. CDR3 amino acids: CASSLWGTGPRLGNTIYF. The DNA of the CDR3 is TGTGCCAGCAGCTTGTGGGGGACAGGGCCGAGACTCGGAAACACCATATATTTT. The rearrangement joins TRBV5-6 to TRBJ1-3; 9 bases match TRBD1. This CDR3 has 18 residues. CDR1 is SGHDT and CDR2 is YYEEEE in the germline V gene. V was clipped by 1 base and J by 4 bases; unmatched bases: 12.

V is TRBV5-4 and J is TRBJ1-2; TRBD1 is a possible D gene (6 bases). CDR1 and CDR2 from the germline V gene are SGHNT and YYREEE (reference sequence). Trimming shortened V by 6 bases and J by 3 bases, and 12 bases separated the two germline ends. The CDR3 is 13 residues long. The CDR3 region has the DNA TGTGCCAGCACCCATGGGGGCGACTATGGCTACACCTTC. This translates into CASTHGGDYGYTF. The complete variable domain, with remaining parts taken from reference TRBV5-4 and TRBJ1-2, reads ETGVTQSPTHLIKTRGQQVTLRCSSQSGHNTVSWYQQALGQGPQFIFQYYREEENGRGNFPPRFSGLQFPNYSSELNVNALELDDSALYLCASTHGGDYGYTFGSGTRLTVV.

The gene calls are TRBV25-1 and TRBJ1-1; the match to TRBD1 covers 7 bases. The CDR3 has 17 residues. From germline, CDR1 is MGHDK and CDR2 SYGVNS. With 1 base clipped from V and 0 bases from J, the junction kept 8 bases outside the gene matches. CDR3 loop: CASSELGRGSVNTEAFF. The CDR3 bases are TGTGCCAGCAGTGAATTGGGCAGGGGGTCTGTGAACACTGAAGCTTTCTTT.

This chain connects TRBV4-3 to TRBJ2-3; 9 bases match TRBD2. The CDR3 consists of 16 residues. Trimming at V came to 1 base and at J to 1 base, leaving 3 bases not matched to a gene. The germline V gene has CDR1 LGHNA and CDR2 YSLEER. The CDR3 here is CASSQGLADRTDTQYF. The CDR3 nucleotides read TGCGCCAGCAGCCAAGGACTAGCGGATCGCACAGATACGCAGTATTTT.

The chain employs TRBV5-4 and TRBJ1-1; D is possibly TRBD1 (6 bases). The germline V and J ends were trimmed by 4 bases and 3 bases, with 19 bases remaining between them. Germline values: CDR1 SGHNT, CDR2 YYREEE (reference sequence). This CDR3 is 16 amino acids long. CDR3 protein: CASSQGGARGDTEAFF. CDR3 nucleotide sequence: TGTGCCAGCAGCCAAGGGGGGGCGCGGGGGGACACTGAAGCTTTCTTT.

V is TRBV7-8 and J is TRBJ2-1; D is perhaps TRBD2 (6 bases). Germline V gives CDR1 SGHVS, CDR2 FQNEAQ. This CDR3 has 14 amino acids. Trimming pared 0 bases from V and 7 bases from J, leaving 10 bases between. CDR3 residues: CASSLAQRVNEQFF. DNA of the CDR3: TGTGCCAGCAGCTTAGCCCAGCGGGTGAATGAGCAGTTCTTC.

This chain uses TRBV5-1 with TRBJ1-2; TRBD1 matches at 8 bases. CDR1 and CDR2 (germline): SGHRS, YFSETQ. The J segment lost 6 bases and the V segment lost 4 bases, leaving 8 bases of the junction unmatched. CDR3 size: 14 residues. CDR3 in amino acids: CASSAGTGRDGYTF. CDR3 in DNA: TGCGCCAGCAGCGCCGGGACAGGCCGGGATGGCTACACCTTC. The full variable domain, its missing parts supplied by reference TRBV5-1 and TRBJ1-2, is KAGVTQTPRYLIKTRGQQVTLSCSPISGHRSVSWYQQTPGQGLQFLFEYFSETQRNKGNFPGRFSGRQFSNSRSEMNVSTLELGDSALYLCASSAGTGRDGYTFGSGTRLTVV.

This clone has just one count. The chain combines TRBV7-2 with TRBJ2-1; D not certain. In germline, CDR1 is SGHTA, CDR2 FQGNSA. V shed 1 base and J shed 4 bases, with 5 bases lying between them. The CDR3 contains 13 residues. CDR3 in amino acids: CASSLGSYNEQFF. The CDR3 region has the DNA TGTGCCAGCAGCTTAGGCAGTTACAATGAGCAGTTCTTC. Full variable domain (remainder filled in from reference TRBV7-2 and TRBJ2-1): GAGVSQSPSNKVTEKGKDVELRCDPISGHTALYWYRQSLGQGLEFLIYFQGNSAPDKSGLPSDRFSAERTGGSVSTLTIQRTQQEDSAVYLCASSLGSYNEQFFGPGTRLTVL.

V gene TRBV18 combines with J gene TRBJ2-5; TRBD1 matches 7 bases. The germline V gene encodes CDR1 KGHSH and CDR2 LQKENI. Germline trimming cut 3 bases from V and 5 bases from J; bases unmatched to any gene: 6. This CDR3 region has 14 residues. The CDR3 DNA sequence: TGTGCCAGCTCACCTCCGGGACAGCCCGAGACCCAGTACTTC. Translation gives CASSPPGQPETQYF.

The genes are TRBV5-1 and TRBJ2-1, with 8 nucleotides matching TRBD2. J gave up 4 bases and V 6 bases, and 6 bases lay outside the gene matches. This CDR3 has 14 residues. Germline CDR1 is SGHRS and CDR2 is YFSETQ. CDR3: CASNQRGSYNEQFF. The CDR3 DNA sequence: TGCGCCAGCAATCAGCGGGGGTCATACAATGAGCAGTTCTTC.

This chain links TRBV5-1 with TRBJ2-3, with D possibly TRBD2 on 6 matching bases. CDR1 is SGHRS, CDR2 YFSETQ, per germline. The length of the CDR3 is 15 residues. V was pared by 6 bases and J by 4 bases, with 18 bases between. The CDR3 loop is CASTSAGNGADTQYF. The CDR3 DNA reads as TGCGCCAGCACCTCGGCGGGAAACGGGGCAGATACGCAGTATTTT.

This chain connects TRBV9 to TRBJ2-3; D ambiguous. This CDR3 comprises 14 residues. Germline assignment: CDR1 SGDLS and CDR2 YYNGEE. Trimming shortened V by 4 bases and J by 2 bases, and 11 bases separated the two germline ends. CDR3 residues: CASSPNPITDTQYF. The DNA for the CDR3 is TGTGCCAGCAGCCCTAACCCAATCACAGATACGCAGTATTTT.

The chain uses TRBV7-2 and TRBJ2-5, with D possibly matching TRBD2 (5 bases). Per the germline V gene, CDR1 is SGHTA and CDR2 is FQGNSA. Trimming stripped 5 bases from V and 0 bases from J, with 13 bases between. This CDR3 spans 15 amino acids. This CDR3 is CASSQELGNQETQYF. The CDR3 DNA follows: TGTGCCAGCAGCCAGGAACTAGGAAACCAAGAGACCCAGTACTTC.

The sample holds one count of this clone. The chain combines TRBV30 with TRBJ2-1; 16 bases agree with TRBD2. The CDR3 loop spans 15 amino acids. Germline lookup yields CDR1 GTSNPN and CDR2 SVGIG (reference sequence). The V segment lost 4 bases and the J segment 6 bases; nucleotides outside the gene matches: 3. The CDR3 sequence is CAWTGTSGRANEQFF. CDR3 DNA sequence: TGTGCCTGGACCGGGACTAGCGGGAGGGCCAATGAGCAGTTCTTC.

V gene TRBV11-2 combines with J gene TRBJ1-5; maybe TRBD1 (5 bases). V shed 5 bases and J shed 4 bases, with 15 bases lying between them. From germline, CDR1 is SGHAT and CDR2 FQNNGV. CDR3 size: 15 residues. CDR3 region: CASSQDGGRNQPQHF. In DNA, the CDR3 is TGTGCCAGCAGCCAGGACGGGGGTAGGAATCAGCCCCAGCATTTT.

The genes are TRBV28 and TRBJ2-5, with a weak D call TRBD1 (6 bases). The CDR3 is made up of 13 amino acids. Deletions cut 6 bases from V and 1 base from J, with 9 bases between. CDR1 and CDR2 from the germline V gene are MDHEN and SYDVKM. CDR3 loop: CASRTGPQETQYF. CDR3 coding DNA: TGTGCCAGCAGGACAGGCCCCCAAGAGACCCAGTACTTC.

V is TRBV6-5 and J is TRBJ2-1, with unresolved D. The V gene lost 4 bases and the J gene lost 9 bases, with 7 bases spanning the gap. The CDR3 covers 11 residues. Germline CDR1 reads MNHEY; CDR2 reads SVGAGI. CDR3: CASSSTVEQFF. As DNA, the CDR3 is TGTGCCAGCAGTTCCACAGTTGAGCAGTTCTTC.

The rearrangement uses TRBV7-8 and TRBJ1-1, with D possibly matching TRBD1 (6 bases). The CDR3 covers 13 residues. Trimming shortened V by 7 bases and J by 3 bases, and 12 bases separated the two germline ends. Germline V gene lookup returns CDR1 SGHVS and CDR2 FQNEAQ. The CDR3 bases are TGTGCCAGCACCCAACACAGGGACACTGAAGCTTTCTTT. Translating it yields CASTQHRDTEAFF. Using reference TRBV7-8 and TRBJ1-1 for the parts outside the CDR3, the full variable domain is GAGVSQSPRYKVAKRGQDVALRCDPISGHVSLFWYQQALGQGPEFLTYFQNEAQLDKSGLPSDRFFAERPEGSVSTLKIQRTQQEDSAVYLCASTQHRDTEAFFGQGTRLTVV.